The subject of this entry is one T cell receptor beta chain. Its antigen is unknown. Nominally healthy donors provided the samples, though records likely missed some immune exposures. The data belong to a study of cytomegalovirus exposure and HLA in healthy donors. Study-wide points: For TCR beta chains, V- and J-gene trimming was later linked to a missense DCLRE1C variant. Earlier analysis found most TCR beta V segments productive about 87% or about 30% of the time. There were a few CMV-associated chains whose specificity for CMV antigens was confirmed in vitro.

PCR used 60 Vbeta primers and 13 Jbeta primers. Sequencing was performed with immunoSEQ multiplex PCR; in TCRdb, only in-frame clones are kept and a portion is missing. The table lists 90,000 to 150,000 clones, approximately 75% of them singletons. The sample taken for sequencing was PBMCs. This TCR came from a man aged 50 to 60 in good health and CMV-seropositive.

The CDR3: CASSPGSEPRGRTGELFF. CDR3 DNA sequence: TGTGCCAGCAGTCCAGGTTCCGAGCCGCGGGGTAGAACCGGGGAGCTGTTTTTT. The rearrangement uses TRBV27 and TRBJ2-2; D is possibly TRBD2 (6 bases). V was shortened by 5 bases and J by 5 bases, with 24 bases between the two germline ends. This CDR3 has 18 residues. CDR1 is MNHEY and CDR2 is SMNVEV in the germline V gene (reference sequence).